This T cell receptor (beta chain) appears in the sequencing data of a study of T cells in Graves' hyperthyroidism and ophthalmopathy. Study as a whole: Peripheral blood sampling occurred at initial diagnosis, before any treatment.

Study observations and caveats: Ophthalmopathy, which appeared later, was predicted by the model a median 6.5 months before onset. Blood also showed most of the thyroid clonotypes that were expanded above 0.001. A 13 V-J signature model discriminated ophthalmopathy versus stable hyperthyroidism.

This clonotype was seen many times. Its antigen is unknown. V lost 8 bases and J lost 2; bases outside the gene matches: 5. In germline, CDR1 is ENHRY, CDR2 SYGVKD. This CDR3 spans 14 amino acids. RNA transcripts provided the source from which TCR beta CDR3 regions were amplified. When the TCR CDR3 underwent first-round RT-PCR, the HTBI primer set was used. Each CDR3 protein is one row after TCRdb ran MiXCR on the multiplex PCR reads. The data hold some 570,000 distinct CDR3 sequences, with 17% observed a single time. Input material: blood. The chain has TRBV10-3 and TRBJ1-1; 10 nucleotides line up with TRBD1. This receptor was taken from a woman under 30 with Graves' ophthalmopathy. Here the CDR3 reads CAISGTGDNTEAFF. As DNA, the CDR3 is TGTGCCATCTCGGGGACAGGGGACAACACTGAAGCTTTCTTT.